This T cell receptor (beta chain) was sequenced in a study of patients and donors after allogeneic stem cell transplantation. Each CDR3 protein is one row after TCRdb ran MiXCR on the RT-PCR reads. The repertoire holds about 24,000 distinct CDR3 sequences, 35% to 45% seen once, with more than 60% in the top ten. Germline V gene sequence: CDR1 SGHDT, CDR2 YYEEEE. This CDR3 has 16 residues. J was trimmed by 6 bases and V by 1 base; bases with no gene match: 5. The gene calls are TRBV5-6 and TRBJ2-3; TRBD2 matches 13 bases. The origin of this receptor is a human donor who was either an allogeneic HSCT recipient or a stem cell or donor lymphocyte infusion donor (not recorded which). It is not recorded whose cells these are; they may come from a transplant donor. The sequencing input was blood, either unsorted or a sorted T cell fraction (not recorded which). Here the CDR3 DNA reads TGTGCCAGCAGCTTGACTAGCGGGGGGGCTTCGGATACGCAGTATTTT. Protein: CASSLTSGGASDTQYF.